The 15 T cell receptor beta chains given below trace back to one sample, sequenced in a study of blood T cell repertoires in COVID-19. Measured with immunoSEQ multiplex PCR; TCRdb has only the in-frame clones, and not every one. The sample holds about 150,000 clones, approximately 80% seen once. Material for sequencing was peripheral blood. The receptor source for this set is a woman older than 75 with acute or convalescent COVID-19.

This clone came up many times. CDR3 nucleotides: TGTGCCAGCAGCACCCAGGGGACCACCGGGGAGCTGTTTTTT. Its translation is CASSTQGTTGELFF. V gene TRBV7-9 combines with J gene TRBJ2-2, with a tentative D call TRBD1 (6 bases). The CDR3 runs 14 residues. In germline, CDR1 is SEHNR, CDR2 FQNEAQ (reference sequence). The germline V and J ends were trimmed by 5 bases and 4 bases, with 11 bases remaining between them. Variable domain in full (rest from reference TRBV7-9 and TRBJ2-2): DTGVSQNPRHKITKRGQNVTFRCDPISEHNRLYWYRQTLGQGPEFLTYFQNEAQLEKSRLLSDRFSAERPKGSFSTLEIQRTEQGDSAMYLCASSTQGTTGELFFGEGSRLTVL.

The chain employs TRBV7-2 and TRBJ2-1, with D perhaps matching TRBD2 (5 bases). Germline CDR1 SGHTA, CDR2 FQGNSA. The CDR3 consists of 13 residues. V was clipped by 6 bases and J by 2 bases, with 8 bases between them. The DNA of the CDR3 is TGTGCCAGCAGTCTAGCCGCCTACAATGAGCAGTTCTTC. It encodes CASSLAAYNEQFF.

The J gene is TRBJ2-5, the V gene TRBV28, with TRBD2 matching over 9 bases. The ends lost 2 bases at V and 1 base at J; junction bases unmatched: 5. The CDR3 is 16 residues long. Germline CDR1 reads MDHEN; CDR2 reads SYDVKM. In DNA form, the CDR3 reads TGTGCCAGCAGTTTAGCTAGCGGGGTGGGCCAAGAGACCCAGTACTTC. Translating gives CASSLASGVGQETQYF. Looking up the rest from reference TRBV28 and TRBJ2-5 gives the full variable domain: DVKVTQSSRYLVKRTGEKVFLECVQDMDHENMFWYRQDPGLGLRLIYFSYDVKMKEKGDIPEGYSVSREKKERFSLILESASTNQTSMYLCASSLASGVGQETQYFGPGTRLLVL.

A few counts support this clone. This CDR3 reads CASSGGLGAEKLFF. The CDR3 DNA is TGTGCCAGCAGCGGCGGACTGGGGGCTGAAAAACTGTTTTTT. The rearrangement joins TRBV9 to TRBJ1-4, with D tentatively TRBD1 (6 bases). There are 14 residues in the CDR3. Trimming left V 3 bases short and J 7 bases short, with 13 bases between. Germline CDR1 reads SGDLS; CDR2 reads YYNGEE.

The chain combines TRBV3-1 (or the pseudogene TRBV3-2) with TRBJ2-2; TRBD2 agrees at 9 bases. CDR3 size: 15 residues. Losses at the gene ends were 6 bases for V and 3 bases for J; bases not matched to a gene: 5. Germline CDR1 and CDR2: LGHDT and YNNKEL (reference sequence). This CDR3 reads CASRLAGSYTGELFF. CDR3 coding DNA: TGTGCCAGCAGGCTAGCGGGAAGCTACACCGGGGAGCTGTTTTTT.

The V and J genes are TRBV6-1 and TRBJ1-2, with 7 bases identical to TRBD1. There are 15 residues in the CDR3. J lost 2 bases, V lost 3 bases, and 6 bases had no gene match. Per the germline V gene, CDR1 is MNHNS and CDR2 is SASEGT. The CDR3 is CASSEGTARNYGYTF. CDR3 nucleotides: TGTGCCAGCAGTGAGGGGACAGCCAGGAACTATGGCTACACCTTC.

J is TRBJ1-2 and V is TRBV19; TRBD1 aligns across 9 bases. The CDR3 runs 13 residues. V lost 8 bases, J lost 4 bases, and 5 bases stayed unmatched. The germline V gene has CDR1 LNHDA and CDR2 SQIVND (reference sequence). The CDR3 nucleotides are TGTGCCAGTTGCCCGGGACAGGGCTATGGCTACACCTTC. Protein sequence: CASCPGQGYGYTF.

The chain's CDR3 is CASSLGDGAVNSPLHF. The CDR3 region has the DNA TGTGCCAGCAGCTTGGGGGATGGGGCAGTTAATTCACCCCTCCACTTT. The rearrangement joins TRBV5-4 to TRBJ1-6; perhaps TRBD1 as D (5 bases). The germline V and J ends were trimmed by 0 bases and 6 bases, with 13 bases remaining between them. The CDR3 consists of 16 residues. The V gene's germline CDR1 is SGHNT and CDR2 YYREEE (reference sequence).

The chain combines TRBV7-9 with TRBJ2-3; TRBD2 matches at 9 bases. Germline lookup yields CDR1 SEHNR and CDR2 FQNEAQ (reference sequence). V lost 5 bases, J lost 2 bases, and 8 bases stayed unmatched. The CDR3 spans 16 residues. This CDR3 reads CASSPRAGGSTDTQYF. CDR3 bases: TGTGCCAGCAGCCCGCGGGCGGGGGGGTCCACAGATACGCAGTATTTT.

In this sample, this clone turned up once. The J gene is TRBJ2-7, the V gene TRBV4-1; 10 bases match TRBD1. The CDR3 is made up of 18 amino acids. Losses at the gene ends were 1 base for V and 5 bases for J; bases not matched to a gene: 14. The germline gives CDR1 MGHRA, CDR2 YSYEKL. CDR3 residues: CASSQGITEGQGFDEQYF. In nucleotides, the CDR3 is TGCGCCAGCAGCCAAGGTATCACGGAGGGACAGGGGTTCGACGAGCAGTACTTC.

This rearrangement joins TRBV27 to TRBJ2-7; 8 bases align to TRBD1. The CDR3 is 13 amino acids. Germline assignment: CDR1 MNHEY and CDR2 SMNVEV (reference sequence). Losses at the gene ends were 5 bases for V and 3 bases for J; bases not matched to a gene: 3. This chain's CDR3 is CASSRTGSYEQYF. The CDR3 nucleotides are TGTGCCAGCAGTCGGACAGGGAGCTACGAGCAGTACTTC.

This chain joins TRBV7-9 and TRBJ1-3, with a weak D call TRBD1 (5 bases). Trimming cost V 7 bases and J 1 base, with 14 bases left between them. There are 15 residues in the CDR3. In germline, CDR1 is SEHNR, CDR2 FQNEAQ (reference sequence). The CDR3 loop is CASTPPGESGNTIYF. In nucleotides, the CDR3 is TGTGCCAGCACCCCACCGGGGGAATCTGGAAACACCATATATTTT.

In its sample, this clone was seen once. This chain links TRBV18 with TRBJ1-1, with D maybe TRBD1 (6 bases). This CDR3 spans 14 amino acids. Germline V gives CDR1 KGHSH, CDR2 LQKENI. Trimming shortened V by 3 bases and J by 7 bases, and 15 bases separated the two germline ends. CDR3 sequence: CASSPSTGLGEAFF. In nucleotides, the CDR3 is TGTGCCAGCTCACCGAGTACAGGGCTAGGTGAAGCTTTCTTT.

V is TRBV18 and J is TRBJ1-2, with unresolved D. There are 13 residues in the CDR3. V was clipped by 5 bases and J by 4 bases, with 11 bases between them. Germline assignment: CDR1 KGHSH and CDR2 LQKENI. The CDR3 bases are TGTGCCAGCTCAGGCGACGGGTTCTATGGCTACACCTTC. Translation: CASSGDGFYGYTF.

The chain carries TRBV5-1 and TRBJ1-6, with TRBD1 matching 10 bases. This CDR3 is 14 amino acids long. Germline V gene lookup returns CDR1 SGHRS and CDR2 YFSETQ. The ends lost 0 bases at V and 10 bases at J; junction bases unmatched: 1. The CDR3 protein is CASSLGTGGSPLHF. CDR3 DNA: TGCGCCAGCAGCTTGGGGACAGGGGGATCACCCCTCCACTTT.